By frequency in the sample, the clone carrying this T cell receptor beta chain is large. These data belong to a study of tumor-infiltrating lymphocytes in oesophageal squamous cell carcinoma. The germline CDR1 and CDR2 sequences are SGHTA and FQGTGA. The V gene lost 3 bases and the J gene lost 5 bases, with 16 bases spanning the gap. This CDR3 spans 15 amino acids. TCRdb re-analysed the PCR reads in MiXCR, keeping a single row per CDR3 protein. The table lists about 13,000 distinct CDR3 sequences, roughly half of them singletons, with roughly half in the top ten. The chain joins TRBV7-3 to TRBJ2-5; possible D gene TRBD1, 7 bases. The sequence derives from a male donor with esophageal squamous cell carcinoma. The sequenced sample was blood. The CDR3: CASSFSGGLQETQYF. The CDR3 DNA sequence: TGTGCCAGCAGCTTTTCAGGGGGGTTGCAGGAGACCCAGTACTTC.